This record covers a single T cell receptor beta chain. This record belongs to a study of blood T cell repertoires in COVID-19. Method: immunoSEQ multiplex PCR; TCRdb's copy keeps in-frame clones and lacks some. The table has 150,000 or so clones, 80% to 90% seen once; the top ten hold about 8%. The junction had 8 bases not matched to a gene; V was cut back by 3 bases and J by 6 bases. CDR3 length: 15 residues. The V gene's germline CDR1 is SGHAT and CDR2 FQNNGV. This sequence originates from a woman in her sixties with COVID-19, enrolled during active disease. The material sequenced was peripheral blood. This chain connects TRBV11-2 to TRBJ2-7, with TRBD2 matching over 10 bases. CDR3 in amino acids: CASSFTVAGGGEQYF. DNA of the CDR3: TGTGCCAGCAGCTTCACGGTAGCGGGGGGAGGCGAGCAGTACTTC.